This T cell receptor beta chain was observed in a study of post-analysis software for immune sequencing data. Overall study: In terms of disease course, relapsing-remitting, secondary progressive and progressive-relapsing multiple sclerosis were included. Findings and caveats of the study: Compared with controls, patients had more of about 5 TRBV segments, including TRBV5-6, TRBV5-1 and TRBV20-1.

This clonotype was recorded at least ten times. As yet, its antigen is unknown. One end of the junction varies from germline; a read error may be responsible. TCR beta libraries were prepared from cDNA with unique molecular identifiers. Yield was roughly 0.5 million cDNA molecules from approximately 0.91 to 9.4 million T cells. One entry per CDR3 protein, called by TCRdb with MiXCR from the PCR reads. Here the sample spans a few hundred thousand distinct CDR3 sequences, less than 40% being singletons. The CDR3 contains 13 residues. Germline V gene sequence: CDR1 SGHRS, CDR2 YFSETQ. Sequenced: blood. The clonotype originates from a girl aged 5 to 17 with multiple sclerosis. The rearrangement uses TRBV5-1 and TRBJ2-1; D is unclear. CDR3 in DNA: TGTGCCAGCAGTTTGGCGTCCTACAATGAGCAGTTCTTC. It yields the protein CASSLASYNEQFF.